This T cell receptor beta chain came from a study of cytomegalovirus exposure and HLA in healthy donors (dated by TCRdb to about 2017). Study-wide context: An earlier analysis of several hundred of the donors reported about 280 Gb of sequence data and around 110 million unique TCR beta sequences obtained from about 179 million T cells. Because of strong linkage in the cohort, roughly five DR-DQ haplotypes were treated as single units for association and clustering. In addition to the first cohort of about 650 subjects, a separate validation cohort of approximately 130 different subjects was used. The T cell repertoires of some 670 subjects were profiled by immunosequencing and related to cytomegalovirus serostatus. The aim of the study was to test whether cataloging public T cell receptors could identify signatures of past pathogen exposure. Among a few hundred genotyped donors of the cohort, an average of about 240,000 unique TCR beta nucleotide sequences were sequenced per donor, 15% to 20% of them non-productive. In an earlier analysis of several hundred of the donors, high-throughput TCR beta sequencing was used to judge whether each TCR beta V gene segment behaved as functional or pseudogenic. HLA typing included class I and class II loci at four-digit resolution. Typing coverage differed by locus: A, B, C, DRB1 and DQB1 were typed in roughly 620-630 donors, DQA1 in about 510, DPA1 in nearly 610, and DPB1 in just under 490. Approximately 310 gigabases of sequencing data and 70 million to 85 million unique TCR sequences were included in an early release covering under 650 HLA-typed donors. In a later genetic analysis, genome-wide SNP genotypes for about 65% of the roughly 700 donors were used, and that subset was treated as a discovery cohort. Of the roughly 400 genotyped donors, more than 75% were placed in the genetic ancestry cluster associated with self-reported Caucasian donors. Donor age, sex, ethnicity and CMV serostatus were collected together with the repertoire data. The study combined high-throughput TCR immunosequencing, statistical association of individual TCRs with disease status, and machine learning to predict cytomegalovirus infection status. All discovery cohort repertoires had been generated using a single sequencing platform. The later analysis used no new phenotypic data to find candidate immune exposures, relying instead on TCR beta sequences and their occurrence across donors. A later analysis re-examined previously published TCR beta repertoires from more than 650 donors and added high-resolution HLA genotyping to investigate patterns of TCR occurrence.

On this clone itself: Its cognate antigen has yet to be identified. It has no much larger one-base neighbor in the sample; base qualities were not kept.

Library method: the immunoSEQ multiplex PCR assay. For the multiplex PCR, a mixture combining 60 forward primers for TCR Vbeta segments and 13 reverse primers for TCR Jbeta segments was used. The CDR3 region of rearranged TCR beta genes was amplified from genomic DNA by a multiplex PCR assay. Amplified TCR beta libraries were sequenced as 87-base-pair reads on the Illumina HiSeq System. The authors processed their data as follows. Across the 600 to 700 repertoires, a later analysis counted 78 million or so unique TCR beta chains, roughly 11 million of which were shared by at least two donors. Raw reads were error-corrected and collapsed into unique sequences with a nearest-neighbor algorithm that merged closely related sequences to remove PCR and sequencing errors. Alignment of CDR3 sequences to IMGT reference sequences was used to assign V, D and J gene segments. Each retained sequence needed at least a six-nucleotide match to both a V gene segment and a J gene segment. Rearrangements were classified as productive when the CDR3 lacked stop codons and remained in frame with V and J, and all other rearrangements were classified as non-productive. CDR3 was defined according to IMGT convention as the region running from the second conserved V-encoded cysteine to the conserved J-encoded phenylalanine. The earlier analysis of more than 450 of the donors excluded sequences that lacked an unambiguous match to a single V gene segment. In an earlier analysis of approximately 610 of the donors, V segments were called functional above 56.7% productive rearrangements and were called segregating when the between-donor standard deviation exceeded 5%. A statistical classification framework was developed to diagnose cytomegalovirus status using the catalog of TCR beta chain sequences. In a later analysis, TCR nucleotide sequences were compared against IMGT/GENE-DB human TR gene sequences so that V and J genes could be assigned. A later analysis assigned CDR3 sequences and most-parsimonious VDJ recombination scenarios with the TCRdist pipeline. In a later analysis, each TCR beta chain was defined by its CDR3 amino acid sequence together with its V-gene family, and reads without a unique V-gene family were excluded. As a way to deal with suspected cross-contamination and a sequencing artifact, a later analysis dropped 592 nucleotide sequences that were highly shared and had low generation probability. In a later analysis, a clonal expansion index was calculated for each public chain from normalized within-repertoire ranks of inferred template counts. Generation probabilities in a later analysis came from a VDJ recombination model fitted to out-of-frame rearrangements, and those results were checked against IGoR. In a later analysis, TCR-TCR, TCR-HLA and TCR-CMV co-occurrence was scored with hypergeometric tests, and a repertoire-size bias correction was applied to TCR pairs. False discovery rates were estimated in a later analysis by permuting HLA or CMV assignments 20 times. In a later analysis, co-occurring TCRs were grouped using DBSCAN, with TCRdist sequence similarity added in when clustering inside HLA-allele-positive subsets. For co-occurrence clustering, repertoires with fewer than 30,000 or more than 120,000 public chains were excluded, along with about five repertoires with anomalous nucleotide sharing. The table comes from immuneACCESS by way of TCRdb, which keeps in-frame sequences with V and J called. Part of the clones is missing from these tables; in studies checked, under half for an unresolved V gene and the rest for unknown reasons. That table is the source of V, J and clone size, and D and trimming were worked out from the DNA. Present in this sample are 150,000 to 200,000 clones, approximately 86% of which were seen just once. The ten largest clonotypes hold approximately 1.7% of the sample.

What the work shows at the level of the full study, not this receptor alone: The classifier was reported to diagnose cytomegalovirus status with high specificity and sensitivity in both the original and validation cohorts. A later analysis reported that several top co-occurrence clusters appeared linked to parvovirus B19, influenza, CMV and Epstein-Barr virus. The presence/absence analyses assumed that sequencing depth was roughly uniform across donors, and that assumption may not be true. A cluster of highly shared sequence variants was judged likely to represent a technical artifact of the sequencing pipeline. Because some donors lacked HLA typing at each locus, the association tests relied only on the typed subset. CMV serostatus was the only immune exposure information available for the cohort. V-gene and J-gene trimming of TCR beta chains was associated with a missense DCLRE1C variant in a later genetic analysis, and the association was replicated in an independent cohort. A further reported finding was that TCR beta sequences accurately predicted the HLA-A and HLA-B alleles for most subjects in the first cohort. This cohort had only TCR beta chains sequenced, and the lack of alpha or paired-chain data limited which features could be detected. Correlated functional status among segregating V segments might reflect linkage disequilibrium, but an unknown experimental factor could not be ruled out. Broadly in line with IMGT annotations, most TCR beta V segments showed up in productive rearrangements about 90% or about 30% of the time in an earlier analysis of about 500 of the donors. Strong co-occurrence of HLA alleles, especially DR and DQ, made assigning TCR associations to individual alleles difficult. A total of 150 to 200 TCR beta chains were listed by the study as associated with cytomegalovirus. At a false discovery rate of 0.05, a later analysis linked approximately 18,000 TCR beta sequences to specific HLA alleles. In a later genetic analysis, fewer N-insertions in productive TCRs were reported among donors in an Asian-associated ancestry cluster than the roughly 670-donor mean. A few of the identified cytomegalovirus-associated TCR beta chains were confirmed in vitro to be specific for cytomegalovirus antigens. Over 15 rarely observed V segments, including chromosome 9 orphons, were excluded from the earlier analysis of about 610 of the donors because counts were too low. Compared with equally common non-associated chains, HLA-associated TCR beta chains in a later analysis were more clonally expanded and had lower generation probabilities. In a later analysis, the rate of TCR association differed among HLA loci, with DRB1 alleles having the most associated TCRs and HLA-C alleles having the fewest. A later analysis found that most CMV-associated TCR beta chains appeared HLA-restricted, with HLA associations seemingly driven largely by CMV exposure. Most TCR sequences were seen in very few donors, while some public TCRs were found in many individuals. Some IMGT-functional V segments, including TRBV6-2 and TRBV6-3, could not be distinguished by the 87-base-pair reads and were therefore excluded. The authors suggested that the approach could potentially be generalized to other disease states and immunological phenotypes.

The cohort comprised fewer than 700 healthy bone marrow donors. At the time of sampling, all cohort members were nominally healthy, though unrecorded immune exposures were likely present. The donor tested CMV seronegative and was one of the 352 seronegative cohort members. A peripheral blood sample was collected from each donor, and TCR beta sequencing was performed on peripheral blood mononuclear cells. Genomic DNA extraction from the blood cell samples was performed with the Qiagen DNeasy Blood Extraction Kit. CDR1 is given as SNHLY and CDR2 as FYNNEI, both from the germline V gene. V is cut by 2 bases and J by 7 bases, and the space between the germline ends is 12 bases. Reading from cysteine to phenylalanine, the CDR3 counts 15 amino acids. The entry retains the CDR3 DNA only, 45 bases that are in frame from base 1.

Sequencing was carried out using PBMCs. The sequence is built from TRBV2 and TRBJ1-6, with the identity of the D gene unclear. The receptor was isolated from a woman aged 18-35 years in good health and CMV-seronegative. The DNA reads TGTGCCAGCAGTGAATTAGGGTGGGAGAATTCACCCCTCCACTTT. Protein translation: CASSELGWENSPLHF. Beyond the CDR3, the reference TRBV2 and TRBJ1-6 genes provide the residues; the full variable domain reads: EPEVTQTPSHQVTQMGQEVILRCVPISNHLYFYWYRQILGQKVEFLVSFYNNEISEKSEIFDDQFSVERPDGSNFTLKIRSTKLEDSAMYFCASSELGWENSPLHFGNGTRLTVT.